A selection of T cell receptor beta chains follows, all from one sample in a study of graft-versus-host responses after intestinal transplantation. Assay used: immunoSEQ multiplex PCR; TCRdb lists only in-frame clones, some missing. The data contain about 9,900 clones, around 94% of them seen just once; the ten biggest clones take up roughly 2%. The input for sequencing was PBMCs, taken 8 days after intestinal transplant. The receptors shown here come from a human patient who received an intestinal transplant, so some T cells may come from the graft donor. Each CDR3 is given with its conserved first and last residue. The D gene is left open where the match is weak. Size values are once, few and many counts, or a class for expanded clones, and some rows have none.

len	v_gene	j_gene	d_gene	abundance	CDR3nt	CDR3aa
15	TRBV10-3	TRBJ2-3	TRBD2	-	TGTGCCATCAGCGGGACCGGGACTAGCTTCGATACGCAGTATTTT	CAISGTGTSFDTQYF
15	TRBV6-1	TRBJ2-1	TRBD2	few	TGTGCCAGCAGTGACCCTAGCGGGGGACTGGCGCAGCAGTTCTTC	CASSDPSGGLAQQFF
11	TRBV7-3	TRBJ2-2	-	-	TGTGCCAGCAGGGACACCGGGGAGCTGTTTTTT	CASRDTGELFF
14	TRBV7-2	TRBJ2-2	-	-	TGTGCCAGCAGCCCGACTAGTATTGCCGGGGAGCTGTTTTTT	CASSPTSIAGELFF
14	TRBV7-3	TRBJ2-7	-	-	TGTGCCAGCAGCCTCGGGGGTGGCTCCTACGAGCAGTACTTC	CASSLGGGSYEQYF
14	TRBV5-4	TRBJ1-2	-	-	TGTGCCAGCAGCTTGGGGCAGAGTAACTATGGCTACACCTTC	CASSLGQSNYGYTF
11	TRBV7-9	TRBJ1-1	-	-	TGTGCCAGCAGCTTGGGCAGGGACGCTTTCTTT	CASSLGRDAFF
15	TRBV25-1	TRBJ1-1	-	once	TGTGCCAGCAGTGAATCATCATCCGGGAACACTGAAGCTTTCTTT	CASSESSSGNTEAFF
12	TRBV7-9	TRBJ2-7	-	-	TGTGCCAGCAGCTTGGGTGTCTACGAGCAGTACTTC	CASSLGVYEQYF
15	TRBV11-2	TRBJ2-5	-	-	TGTGCCAGCAGCTTAAGGTTCGGGGCAGATGAGACCCAGTACTTC	CASSLRFGADETQYF
9	TRBV20-1	TRBJ1-1	-	-	TGCAGTGCTAGAGATGGCGCTTTCTTT	CSARDGAFF
15	TRBV6-5	TRBJ2-5	TRBD1	-	TGTGCCAGCAGTTACGGACAGGGGGCGCGGGAGACCCAGTACTTC	CASSYGQGARETQYF
14	TRBV11-2	TRBJ2-7	TRBD2	-	TGTGCCAGCAGCCCCCGGGAGGCCGTGGGCGAGCAGTACTTC	CASSPREAVGEQYF
15	TRBV7-8	TRBJ2-2	-	-	TGTGCCAGCAGCTTAGGAGGGCGGGATACCGGGGAGCTGTTTTTT	CASSLGGRDTGELFF